Following are 3 T cell receptor beta chains from one sample sequenced in a study of T cell responses to AZD1222 COVID-19 vaccine (dated by TCRdb to about 2021). The time point label on this specimen signifies: about 28 days (+/-7) after the second vaccine dose. This specimen's treatment or condition label, interpreted: meningococcal conjugate vaccine given as trial control. Receptor libraries were prepared by the immunoSEQ multiplex PCR assay. The clones in this table, taken by TCRdb from immuneACCESS, are in-frame only. Not every clone is retained; where verified, under half of the shortfall comes from an unresolved V gene, and the cause of the rest is unknown. The sample table holds 170,000 or so clones, of which 90% to 95% were seen once. The ten largest clones take up approximately 0.98% of the sample. The sequencing here drew on peripheral blood, taken 28 days after the second dose of the MenACWY control vaccine. Source of these receptors: an adult who received the MenACWY meningococcal vaccine as a control.

V gene TRBV10-3 combines with J gene TRBJ1-6, with a possible D match to TRBD1 (6 bases). This CDR3 has 16 residues. CDR1 and CDR2 (germline): ENHRY, SYGVKD. The V end lost 2 bases, the J end lost 8 bases, and 16 bases lay between the germline ends. DNA of the CDR3: TGTGCCATCAGTGAGAGTGGGGGGCGCTGGGATTCACCCCTCCACTTT. Translating it yields CAISESGGRWDSPLHF.

Regarding this clone: Different DNA sequences within this sample yield the same CDR3. The chain links TRBV7-2 to TRBJ1-1, with TRBD1 as a possible D gene (6 bases). V was clipped by 1 base and J by 0 bases, with 9 bases between them. Germline CDR1 is SGHTA and CDR2 is FQGNSA. This CDR3 has 15 residues. The CDR3 here is CASSLVAGVNTEAFF. CDR3 DNA sequence: TGTGCCAGCAGCTTAGTGGCAGGGGTGAACACTGAAGCTTTCTTT.

CDR3: CASSLLGLGQFF. The DNA of the CDR3 is TGTGCCAGCAGCTTATTGGGACTAGGGCAGTTCTTC. V usage is TRBV7-2 and J usage is TRBJ2-1, with 8 bases fitting TRBD2. CDR1 is SGHTA, CDR2 FQGNSA, per germline. CDR3 size: 12 residues. J was trimmed by 12 bases and V by 2 bases; bases with no gene match: 3.